This T cell receptor beta chain was documented in a study of regulatory T cells in long-lasting Graves disease. Study conclusions and caveats: Persistent disease preferred TRBV28, TRBJ1-2 and TRBJ2-5; new disease, TRBV20-1 and TRBJ2-1. Among persistent patients, a larger number of public clonotypes were shared (approximately 2,900) than among newly diagnosed patients (more than 850).

Assembly of TCR beta libraries relied on iRepertoire HTBI primers together with Arm-PCR of CDR3 regions. TCRdb redid the calling of the multiplex PCR reads with MiXCR, one entry per CDR3 protein. Among 200,000 to 250,000 distinct CDR3 sequences listed, 15% to 20% were seen once. About this clonotype itself: Its specificity is not known. Only one base separates this from a far larger clonotype, so it likely reflects a read error.

CDR1 and CDR2 from the germline V gene are MGHDK and SYGVNS. The CDR3 is 17 residues long. V lost 1 base and J 10 bases, leaving 23 bases between the germline ends. Specified time point: newly diagnosed GD, antithyroid drugs for less than 3 months. There was RNA extracted from PBMCs, and the TCR library was made from it. This specimen consisted of peripheral blood mononuclear cells (PBMCs), obtained at new diagnosis, from a patient treated with antithyroid drugs. The receptor comes from a female donor with Graves disease. The genes are TRBV25-1 and TRBJ2-1; D gene uncertain. Here the CDR3 DNA reads TGTGCCAGCAGTGAATCCCGATTAGCCTCGTTCCAGGACGAGCAGTTCTTC. Residues: CASSESRLASFQDEQFF.